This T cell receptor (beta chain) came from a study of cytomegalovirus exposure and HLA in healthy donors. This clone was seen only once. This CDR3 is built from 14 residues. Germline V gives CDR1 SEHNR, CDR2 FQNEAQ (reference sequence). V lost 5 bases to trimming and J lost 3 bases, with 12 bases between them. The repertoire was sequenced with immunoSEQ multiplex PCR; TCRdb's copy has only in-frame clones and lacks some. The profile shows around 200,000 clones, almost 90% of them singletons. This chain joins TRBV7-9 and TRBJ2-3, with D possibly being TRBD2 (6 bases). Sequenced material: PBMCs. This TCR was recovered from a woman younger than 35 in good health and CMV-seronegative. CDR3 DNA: TGTGCCAGCAGCCCACGGGAGCTGACAGATACGCAGTATTTT. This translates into CASSPRELTDTQYF.